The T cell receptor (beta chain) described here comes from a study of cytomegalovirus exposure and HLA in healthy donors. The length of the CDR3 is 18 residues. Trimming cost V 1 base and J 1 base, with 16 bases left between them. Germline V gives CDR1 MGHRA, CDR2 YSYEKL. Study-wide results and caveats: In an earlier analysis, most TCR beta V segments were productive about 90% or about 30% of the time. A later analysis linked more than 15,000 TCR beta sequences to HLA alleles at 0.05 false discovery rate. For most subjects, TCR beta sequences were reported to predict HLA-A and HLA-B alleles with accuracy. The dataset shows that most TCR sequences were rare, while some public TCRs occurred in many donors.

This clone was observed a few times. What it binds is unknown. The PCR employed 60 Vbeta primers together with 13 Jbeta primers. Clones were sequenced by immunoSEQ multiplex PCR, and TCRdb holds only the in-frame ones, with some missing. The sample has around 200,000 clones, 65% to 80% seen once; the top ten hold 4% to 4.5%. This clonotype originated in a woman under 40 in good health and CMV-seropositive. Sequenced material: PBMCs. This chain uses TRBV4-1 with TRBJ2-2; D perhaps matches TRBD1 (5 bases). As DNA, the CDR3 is TGCGCCAGCAGCCAAGTGCGGTTGCGACAGCAGAACACCGGGGAGCTGTTTTTT. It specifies CASSQVRLRQQNTGELFF.